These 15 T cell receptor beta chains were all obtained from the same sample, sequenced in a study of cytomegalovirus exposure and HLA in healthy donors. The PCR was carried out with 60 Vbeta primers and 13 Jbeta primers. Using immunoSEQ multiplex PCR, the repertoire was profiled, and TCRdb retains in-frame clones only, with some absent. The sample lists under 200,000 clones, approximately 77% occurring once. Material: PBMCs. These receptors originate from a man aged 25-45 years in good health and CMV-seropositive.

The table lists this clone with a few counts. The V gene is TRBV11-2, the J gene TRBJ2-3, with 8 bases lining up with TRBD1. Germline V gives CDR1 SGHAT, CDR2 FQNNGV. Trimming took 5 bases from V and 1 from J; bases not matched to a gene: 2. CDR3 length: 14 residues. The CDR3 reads CASSQDRGTDTQYF. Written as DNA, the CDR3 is TGTGCCAGCAGCCAGGACAGGGGCACAGATACGCAGTATTTT.

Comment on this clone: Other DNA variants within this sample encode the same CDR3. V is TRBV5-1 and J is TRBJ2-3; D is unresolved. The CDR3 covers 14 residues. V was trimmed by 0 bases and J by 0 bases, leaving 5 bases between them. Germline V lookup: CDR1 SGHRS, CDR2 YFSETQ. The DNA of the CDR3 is TGCGCCAGCAGCTTGGGTCAGAGCACAGATACGCAGTATTTT. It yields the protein CASSLGQSTDTQYF.

The CDR3: CASSRERYGYTF. CDR3 nucleotides: TGTGCCAGCAGTCGGGAGCGCTATGGCTACACCTTC. V gene TRBV6-1 combines with J gene TRBJ1-2; D uncertain. V was shortened by 5 bases and J by 4 bases, with 8 bases between the two germline ends. Per the germline V gene, CDR1 is MNHNS and CDR2 is SASEGT. CDR3 length: 12 amino acids.

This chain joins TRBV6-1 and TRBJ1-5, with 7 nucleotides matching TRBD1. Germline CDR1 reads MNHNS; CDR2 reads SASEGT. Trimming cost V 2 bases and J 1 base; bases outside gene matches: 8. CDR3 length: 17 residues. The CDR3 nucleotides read TGTGCCAGCAGTGAATTTTCCACAGGGGCGAGCAATCAGCCCCAGCATTTT. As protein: CASSEFSTGASNQPQHF.

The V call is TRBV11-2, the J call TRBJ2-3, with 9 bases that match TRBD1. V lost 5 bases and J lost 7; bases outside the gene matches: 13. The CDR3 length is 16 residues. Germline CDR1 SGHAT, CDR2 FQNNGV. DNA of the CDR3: TGTGCCAGCAGCGAAAGGGACAGGGTTTTTCTGAATACGCAGTATTTT. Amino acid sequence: CASSERDRVFLNTQYF.

CDR3 DNA: TGCGCCAGCAGTGAGTCCCAGGGGGCTTGGTTCGAGCAGTACTTC. Translating gives CASSESQGAWFEQYF. V is TRBV10-1 and J is TRBJ2-7; 8 bases line up with TRBD1. V gave up 0 bases and J gave up 6 bases; unmatched junction bases: 7. The CDR3 length is 15 residues. The germline V gene encodes CDR1 WNHNN and CDR2 SYGVQD (reference sequence).

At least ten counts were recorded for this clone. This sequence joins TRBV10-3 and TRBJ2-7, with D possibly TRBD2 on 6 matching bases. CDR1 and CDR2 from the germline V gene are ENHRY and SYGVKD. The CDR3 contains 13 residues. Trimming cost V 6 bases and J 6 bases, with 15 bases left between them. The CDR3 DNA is TGTGCCATCAGGGACCCCAACGGGAGCGAGCAGTACTTC. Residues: CAIRDPNGSEQYF.

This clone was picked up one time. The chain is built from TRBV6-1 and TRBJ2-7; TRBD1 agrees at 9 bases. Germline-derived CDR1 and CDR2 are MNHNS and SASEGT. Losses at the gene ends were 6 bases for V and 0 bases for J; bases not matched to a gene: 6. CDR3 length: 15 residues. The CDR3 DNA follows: TGTGCCAGCAGCCTTGACAGGGGGGTCTCCTACGAGCAGTACTTC. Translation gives CASSLDRGVSYEQYF.

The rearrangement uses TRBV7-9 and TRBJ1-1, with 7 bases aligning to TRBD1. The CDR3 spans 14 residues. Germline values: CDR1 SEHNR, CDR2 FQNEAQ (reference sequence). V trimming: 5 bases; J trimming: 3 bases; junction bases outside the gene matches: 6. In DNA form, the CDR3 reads TGTGCCAGCAGCCAGACAGGGCGGCACACTGAAGCTTTCTTT. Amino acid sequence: CASSQTGRHTEAFF. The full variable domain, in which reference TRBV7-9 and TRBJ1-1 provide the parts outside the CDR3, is DTGVSQNPRHKITKRGQNVTFRCDPISEHNRLYWYRQTLGQGPEFLTYFQNEAQLEKSRLLSDRFSAERPKGSFSTLEIQRTEQGDSAMYLCASSQTGRHTEAFFGQGTRLTVV.

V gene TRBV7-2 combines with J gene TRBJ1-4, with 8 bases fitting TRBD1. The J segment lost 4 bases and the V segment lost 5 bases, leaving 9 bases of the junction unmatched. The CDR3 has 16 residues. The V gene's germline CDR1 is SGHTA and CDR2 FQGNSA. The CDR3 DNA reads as TGTGCCAGCAGCGCATCCCCAGGGGGCATTAATGAAAAACTGTTTTTT. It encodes CASSASPGGINEKLFF.

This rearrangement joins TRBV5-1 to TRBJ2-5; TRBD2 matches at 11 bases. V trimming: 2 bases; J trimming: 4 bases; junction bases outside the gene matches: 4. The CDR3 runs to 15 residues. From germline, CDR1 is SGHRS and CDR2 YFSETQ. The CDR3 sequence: CASSLRTSGRETQYF. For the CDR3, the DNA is TGCGCCAGCAGCTTACGGACTAGCGGGCGAGAGACCCAGTACTTC.

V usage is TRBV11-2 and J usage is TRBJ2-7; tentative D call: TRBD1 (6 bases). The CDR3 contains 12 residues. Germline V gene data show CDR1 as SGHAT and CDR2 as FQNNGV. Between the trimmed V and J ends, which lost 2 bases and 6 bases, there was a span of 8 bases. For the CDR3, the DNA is TGTGCCAGCAGCTTATGGGGGCTCGAGCAGTACTTC. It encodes CASSLWGLEQYF. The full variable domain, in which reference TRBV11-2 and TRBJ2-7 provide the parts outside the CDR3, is EAGVAQSPRYKIIEKRQSVAFWCNPISGHATLYWYQQILGQGPKLLIQFQNNGVVDDSQLPKDRFSAERLKGVDSTLKIQPAKLEDSAVYLCASSLWGLEQYFGPGTRLTVT.

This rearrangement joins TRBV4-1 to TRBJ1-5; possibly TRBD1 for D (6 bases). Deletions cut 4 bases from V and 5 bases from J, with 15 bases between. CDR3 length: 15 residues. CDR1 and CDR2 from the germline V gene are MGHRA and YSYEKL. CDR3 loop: CASSLPDRPDQPQHF. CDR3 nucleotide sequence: TGCGCCAGCAGCCTCCCTGACAGGCCCGATCAGCCCCAGCATTTT.

The CDR3 spells CASIREGYGYTF. The CDR3 coding sequence is TGTGCCAGCATAAGGGAGGGGTATGGCTACACCTTC. The genes are TRBV6-1 and TRBJ1-2, with a possible D match to TRBD1 (5 bases). The CDR3 spans 12 residues. V was cut by 7 bases and J by 5 bases, with 11 bases left in between. Germline CDR1 MNHNS, CDR2 SASEGT.

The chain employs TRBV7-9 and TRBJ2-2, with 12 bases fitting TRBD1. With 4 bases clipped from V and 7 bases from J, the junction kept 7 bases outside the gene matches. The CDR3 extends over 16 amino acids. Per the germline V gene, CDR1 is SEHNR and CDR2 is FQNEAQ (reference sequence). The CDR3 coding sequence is TGTGCCAGCAGCTCTCGGGACAGGGGGCGAATCGGGGAGCTGTTTTTT. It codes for CASSSRDRGRIGELFF.